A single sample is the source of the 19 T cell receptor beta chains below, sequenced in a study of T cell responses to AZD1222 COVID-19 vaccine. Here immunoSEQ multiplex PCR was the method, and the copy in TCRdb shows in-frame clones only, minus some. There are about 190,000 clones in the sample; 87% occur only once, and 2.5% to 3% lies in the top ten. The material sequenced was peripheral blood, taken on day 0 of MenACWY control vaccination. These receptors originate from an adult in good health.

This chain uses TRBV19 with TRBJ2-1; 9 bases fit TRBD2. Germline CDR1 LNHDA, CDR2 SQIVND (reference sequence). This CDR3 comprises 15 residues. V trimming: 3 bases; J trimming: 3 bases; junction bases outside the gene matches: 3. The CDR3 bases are TGTGCCAGTAGTATGGCGGGGGGGTACTACAATGAGCAGTTCTTC. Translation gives CASSMAGGYYNEQFF.

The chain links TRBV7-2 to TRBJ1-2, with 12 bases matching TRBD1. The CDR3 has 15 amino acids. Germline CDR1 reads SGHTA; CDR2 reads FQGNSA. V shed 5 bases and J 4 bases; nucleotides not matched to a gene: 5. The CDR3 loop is CASSRGQGAGYGYTF. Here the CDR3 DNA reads TGTGCCAGCAGCCGGGGACAGGGGGCGGGCTATGGCTACACCTTC.

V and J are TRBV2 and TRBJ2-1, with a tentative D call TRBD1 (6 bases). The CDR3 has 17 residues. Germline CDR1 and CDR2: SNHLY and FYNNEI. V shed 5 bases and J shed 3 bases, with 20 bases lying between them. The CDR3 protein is CASSRNKRTADYNEQFF. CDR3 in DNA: TGTGCCAGCAGTCGCAATAAGAGGACAGCTGACTACAATGAGCAGTTCTTC.

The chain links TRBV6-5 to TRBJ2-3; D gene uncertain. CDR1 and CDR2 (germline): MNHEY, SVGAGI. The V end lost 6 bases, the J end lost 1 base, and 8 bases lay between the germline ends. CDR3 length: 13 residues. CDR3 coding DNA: TGTGCCAGCAGCCTCCTTGGCACAGATACGCAGTATTTT. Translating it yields CASSLLGTDTQYF.

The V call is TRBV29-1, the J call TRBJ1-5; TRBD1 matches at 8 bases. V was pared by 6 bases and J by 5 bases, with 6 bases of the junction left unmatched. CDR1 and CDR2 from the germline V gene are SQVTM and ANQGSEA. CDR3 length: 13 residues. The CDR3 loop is CSVSGGRDQPQHF. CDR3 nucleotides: TGCAGCGTATCAGGGGGCAGGGATCAGCCCCAGCATTTT.

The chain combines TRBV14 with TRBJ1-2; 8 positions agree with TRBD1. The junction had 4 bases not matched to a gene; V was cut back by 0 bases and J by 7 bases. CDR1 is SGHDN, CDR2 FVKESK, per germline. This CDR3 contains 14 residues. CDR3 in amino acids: CASSQEQGARGYTF. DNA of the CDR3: TGTGCCAGCAGCCAAGAGCAGGGGGCGCGTGGCTACACCTTC.

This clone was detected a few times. CDR3 amino acids: CASSPRLLPTDTQYF. CDR3 DNA: TGTGCCAGCAGCCCGCGACTACTCCCCACAGATACGCAGTATTTT. The rearrangement links TRBV9 to TRBJ2-3; the D gene is possibly TRBD2 (5 bases). The germline V gene has CDR1 SGDLS and CDR2 YYNGEE. Trimming cost V 4 bases and J 2 bases, with 14 bases left between them. The CDR3 runs to 15 residues.

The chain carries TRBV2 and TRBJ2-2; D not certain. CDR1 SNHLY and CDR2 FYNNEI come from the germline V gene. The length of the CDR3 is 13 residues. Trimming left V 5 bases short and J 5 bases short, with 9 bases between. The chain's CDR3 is CASSPTRTGELFF. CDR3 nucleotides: TGTGCCAGCAGTCCGACAAGGACCGGGGAGCTGTTTTTT.

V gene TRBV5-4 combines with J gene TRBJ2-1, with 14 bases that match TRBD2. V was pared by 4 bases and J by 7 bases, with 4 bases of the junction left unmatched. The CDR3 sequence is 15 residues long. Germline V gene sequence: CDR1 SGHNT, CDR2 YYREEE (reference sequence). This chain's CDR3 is CASSPTSGGANEQFF. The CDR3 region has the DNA TGTGCCAGCAGCCCGACTAGCGGGGGGGCAAATGAGCAGTTCTTC.

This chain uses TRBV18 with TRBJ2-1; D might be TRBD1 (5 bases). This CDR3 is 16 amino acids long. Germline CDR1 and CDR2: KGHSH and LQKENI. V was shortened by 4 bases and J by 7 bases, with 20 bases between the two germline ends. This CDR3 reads CASSRTHISQGNEQFF. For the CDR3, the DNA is TGTGCCAGCTCACGGACACACATCTCACAAGGAAATGAGCAGTTCTTC.

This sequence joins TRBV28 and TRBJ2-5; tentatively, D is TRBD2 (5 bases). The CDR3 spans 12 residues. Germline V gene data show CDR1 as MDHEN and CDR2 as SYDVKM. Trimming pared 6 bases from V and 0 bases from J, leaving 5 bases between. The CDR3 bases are TGTGCCAGCAGGGACTACCAAGAGACCCAGTACTTC. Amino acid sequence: CASRDYQETQYF.

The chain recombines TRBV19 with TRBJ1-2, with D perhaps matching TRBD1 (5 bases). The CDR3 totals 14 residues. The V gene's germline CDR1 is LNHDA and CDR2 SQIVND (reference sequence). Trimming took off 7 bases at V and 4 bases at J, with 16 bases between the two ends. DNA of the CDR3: TGTGCCAGTATCGATCAATCGGGGCTCTATGGCTACACCTTC. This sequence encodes CASIDQSGLYGYTF.

CDR3 sequence reads: CASSQEDIVSYGYTF. The CDR3 region has the DNA TGCGCCAGCAGCCAAGAGGACATAGTCTCTTATGGCTACACCTTC. The chain joins TRBV4-1 to TRBJ1-2; D is possibly TRBD1 (5 bases). The CDR3 runs 15 residues. Germline CDR1 MGHRA, CDR2 YSYEKL. V was clipped by 0 bases and J by 5 bases, with 13 bases between them.

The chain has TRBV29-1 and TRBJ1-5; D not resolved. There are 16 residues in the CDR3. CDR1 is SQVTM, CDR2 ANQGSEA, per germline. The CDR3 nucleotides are TGCAGAGAGAAACACGACGTCCCGTATAGCAATCAGCCCCAGCATTTT. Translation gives CREKHDVPYSNQPQHF.

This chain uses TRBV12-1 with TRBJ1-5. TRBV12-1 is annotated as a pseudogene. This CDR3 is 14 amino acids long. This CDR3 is CASSLLGGHQPQHF. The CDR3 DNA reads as TGTGCCAGCAGCCTCCTGGGGGGCCATCAGCCCCAGCATTTT.

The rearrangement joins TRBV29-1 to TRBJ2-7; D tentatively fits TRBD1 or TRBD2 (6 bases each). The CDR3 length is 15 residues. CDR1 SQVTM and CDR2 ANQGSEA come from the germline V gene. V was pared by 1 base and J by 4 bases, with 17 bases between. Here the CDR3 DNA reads TGCAGCGTTGAAGGCCCGGGGGCCTTAGAGTACGAGCAGTACTTC. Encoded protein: CSVEGPGALEYEQYF.

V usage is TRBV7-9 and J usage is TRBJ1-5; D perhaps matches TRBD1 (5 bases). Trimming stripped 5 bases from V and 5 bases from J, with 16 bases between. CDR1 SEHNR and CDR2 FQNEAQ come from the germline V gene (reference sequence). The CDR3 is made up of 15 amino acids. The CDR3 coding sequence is TGTGCCAGCAGCCCTGGTTGGGGGGAGGATCAGCCCCAGCATTTT. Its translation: CASSPGWGEDQPQHF.

CDR3 residues: CAWGKQVYGYTF. CDR3 DNA: TGTGCCTGGGGGAAGCAAGTCTATGGCTACACCTTC. The chain is built from TRBV30 and TRBJ1-2; D call uncertain. CDR3 size: 12 residues. Trimming pared 5 bases from V and 4 bases from J, leaving 11 bases between. CDR1 is GTSNPN, CDR2 SVGIG, per germline (reference sequence).

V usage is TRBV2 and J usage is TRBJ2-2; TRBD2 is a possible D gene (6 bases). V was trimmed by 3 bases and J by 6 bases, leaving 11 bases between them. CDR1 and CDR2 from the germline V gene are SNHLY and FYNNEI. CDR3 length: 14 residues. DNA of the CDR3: TGTGCCAGCAGTGATTCCGGGGGTGCCGGGGAGCTGTTTTTT. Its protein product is CASSDSGGAGELFF.